This T cell receptor beta chain was sequenced during a study of T cell responses to AZD1222 COVID-19 vaccine. Study results and caveats: Reports say nearly half of spike-specific TCRs go after unmutated variant regions. In all cases, repertoires were sampled only after the peak T cell response. Among the donors, most were white British and more were female, and clonal diversity was possibly underestimated.

Comments on this clone: Its target is unknown.

The V end lost 3 bases, the J end lost 0 bases, and 10 bases lay between the germline ends. CDR3 length: 15 amino acids. Germline loops: CDR1 SSHAT, CDR2 FNYEAQ (reference sequence). Method: immunoSEQ multiplex PCR; TCRdb's copy keeps in-frame clones and lacks some. The repertoire includes 100,000 to 120,000 clones, roughly 86% of them detected once, and 2.5% to 4% sits in the top ten. The chain couples TRBV7-7 to TRBJ2-3, with D perhaps matching TRBD1 or TRBD2 (6 bases each). This clonotype was obtained from an adult in good health. The sequences come from peripheral blood, collected on day 0 of AZD1222 vaccination. CDR3 in amino acids: CASSLEGGSTDTQYF. CDR3 nucleotide sequence: TGTGCCAGCAGCTTGGAAGGGGGGAGCACAGATACGCAGTATTTT.